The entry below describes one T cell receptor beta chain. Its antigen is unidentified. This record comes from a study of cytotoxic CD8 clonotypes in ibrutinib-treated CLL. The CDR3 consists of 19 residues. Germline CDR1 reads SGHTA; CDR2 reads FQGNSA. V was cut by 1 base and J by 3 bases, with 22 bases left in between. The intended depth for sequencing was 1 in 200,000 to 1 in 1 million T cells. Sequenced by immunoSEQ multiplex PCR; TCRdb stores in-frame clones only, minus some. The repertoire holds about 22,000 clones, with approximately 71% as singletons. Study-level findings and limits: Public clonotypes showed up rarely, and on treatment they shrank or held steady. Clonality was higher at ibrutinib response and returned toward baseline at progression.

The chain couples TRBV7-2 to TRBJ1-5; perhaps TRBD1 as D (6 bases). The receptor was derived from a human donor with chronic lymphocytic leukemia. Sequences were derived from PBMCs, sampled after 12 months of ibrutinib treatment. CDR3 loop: CASSLEWAGVERVNQPQHF. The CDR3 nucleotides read TGTGCCAGCAGCTTAGAATGGGCAGGGGTTGAGCGTGTCAATCAGCCCCAGCATTTT. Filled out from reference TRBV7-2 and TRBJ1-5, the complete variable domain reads GAGVSQSPSNKVTEKGKDVELRCDPISGHTALYWYRQSLGQGLEFLIYFQGNSAPDKSGLPSDRFSAERTGGSVSTLTIQRTQQEDSAVYLCASSLEWAGVERVNQPQHFGDGTRLSIL.